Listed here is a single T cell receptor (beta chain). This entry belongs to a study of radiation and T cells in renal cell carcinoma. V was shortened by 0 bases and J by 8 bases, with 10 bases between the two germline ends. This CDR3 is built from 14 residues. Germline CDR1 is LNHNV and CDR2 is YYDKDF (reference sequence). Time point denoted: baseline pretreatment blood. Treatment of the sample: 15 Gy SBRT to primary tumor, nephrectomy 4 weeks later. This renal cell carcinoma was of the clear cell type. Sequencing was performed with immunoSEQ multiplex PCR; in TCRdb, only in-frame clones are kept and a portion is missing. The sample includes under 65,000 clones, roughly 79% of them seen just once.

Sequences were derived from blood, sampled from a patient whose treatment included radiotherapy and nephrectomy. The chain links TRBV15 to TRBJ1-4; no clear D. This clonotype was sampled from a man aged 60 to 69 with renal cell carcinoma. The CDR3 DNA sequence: TGTGCCACCAGCAGAGATTATACAAACGAAAAACTGTTTTTT. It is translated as CATSRDYTNEKLFF.